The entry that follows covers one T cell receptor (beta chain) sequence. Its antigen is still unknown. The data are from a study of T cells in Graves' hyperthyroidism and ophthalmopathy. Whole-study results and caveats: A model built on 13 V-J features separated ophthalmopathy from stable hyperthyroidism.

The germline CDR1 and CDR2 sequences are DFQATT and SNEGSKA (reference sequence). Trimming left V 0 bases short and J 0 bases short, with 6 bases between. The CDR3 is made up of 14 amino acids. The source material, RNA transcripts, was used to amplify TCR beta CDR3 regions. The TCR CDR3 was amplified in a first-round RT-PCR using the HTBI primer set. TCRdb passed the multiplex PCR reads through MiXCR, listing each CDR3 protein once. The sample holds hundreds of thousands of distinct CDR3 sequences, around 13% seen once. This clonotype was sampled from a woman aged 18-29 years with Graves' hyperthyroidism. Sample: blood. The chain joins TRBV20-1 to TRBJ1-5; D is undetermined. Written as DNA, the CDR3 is TGCAGTGCTAGAGAGGGCAGTAGCAATCAGCCCCAGCATTTT. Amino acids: CSAREGSSNQPQHF.